These 6 T cell receptor beta chains came from one sample sequenced in a study of cytotoxic CD8 clonotypes in ibrutinib-treated CLL. The data were produced by immunoSEQ multiplex PCR, yet TCRdb's version contains in-frame clones alone and is incomplete. This table has around 92,000 clones, approximately 77% appearing once. Specimen: PBMCs, collected after 24 months of ibrutinib treatment. The receptors originated from a human donor with chronic lymphocytic leukemia.

The rearrangement joins TRBV18 to TRBJ2-7, with D unresolved. CDR1 is KGHSH, CDR2 LQKENI, per germline. Trimming left V 1 base short and J 0 bases short, with 7 bases between. The CDR3 length is 14 residues. The CDR3: CASSPRRDSYEQYF. The CDR3 DNA reads as TGTGCCAGCTCACCACGCAGAGACTCCTACGAGCAGTACTTC.

The J gene is TRBJ1-5, the V gene TRBV27; the D gene is possibly TRBD1 (6 bases). The CDR3 spans 15 residues. CDR1 and CDR2 (germline): MNHEY, SMNVEV (reference sequence). The V gene lost 1 base and the J gene lost 7 bases, with 14 bases spanning the gap. The CDR3 coding sequence is TGTGCCAGCAGTTTATATCGGGGGCCACTGCAGCCCCAGCATTTT. Translating gives CASSLYRGPLQPQHF.

V is TRBV14 and J is TRBJ2-5; TRBD2 aligns across 11 bases. V lost 0 bases to trimming and J lost 5 bases; unmatched junction nucleotides: 11. The V gene's germline CDR1 is SGHDN and CDR2 FVKESK. This CDR3 is built from 18 residues. The CDR3 loop reads CASSQDWHIAGGSETQYF. The CDR3 nucleotides are TGTGCCAGCAGCCAAGATTGGCATATAGCGGGAGGGTCGGAGACCCAGTACTTC.

The chain joins TRBV7-2 to TRBJ2-5, with a tentative D call TRBD2 (5 bases). V gave up 1 base and J gave up 1 base, with 7 bases separating them. The CDR3 runs 14 residues. Per the germline V gene, CDR1 is SGHTA and CDR2 is FQGNSA. The CDR3 nucleotides are TGTGCCAGCAGCTTAGACAGCGGCCAAGAGACCCAGTACTTC. This encodes CASSLDSGQETQYF.

This clone turned up a few times. The rearrangement uses TRBV18 and TRBJ2-2; 9 nucleotides match TRBD1. Germline V gene data show CDR1 as KGHSH and CDR2 as LQKENI. This CDR3 is 15 amino acids long. Trimming at V came to 3 bases and at J to 7 bases, leaving 6 bases not matched to a gene. Here the CDR3 DNA reads TGTGCCAGCTCACCTAGGGACAGGGCCAACGGGGAGCTGTTTTTT. The encoded protein is CASSPRDRANGELFF.

The chain links TRBV10-3 to TRBJ1-1, with unresolved D. Trimming pared 3 bases from V and 1 base from J, leaving 12 bases between. CDR1 ENHRY and CDR2 SYGVKD come from the germline V gene. The CDR3 has 15 residues. CDR3 protein: CAISDLASGNTEAFF. For the CDR3, the DNA is TGTGCCATCAGTGATTTGGCATCGGGGAACACTGAAGCTTTCTTT.